The 30 T cell receptor beta chains listed next were all sequenced from one sample in a study of T cells in Graves' hyperthyroidism and ophthalmopathy. RNA transcripts yielded amplified TCR beta CDR3 regions. The HTBI primer set was used in a first-round RT-PCR of the TCR CDR3. TCRdb re-called the multiplex PCR reads through MiXCR, storing one row per CDR3 protein. The sample has approximately 640,000 distinct CDR3 sequences; roughly 17% are singletons. The specimen was blood. The receptors derive from a middle-aged man with Graves' hyperthyroidism.

This clonotype has only a few counts. The CDR3: CASSLASESYEQYF. CDR3 coding DNA: TGCGCCAGCAGCTTGGCTAGCGAGTCCTACGAGCAGTACTTC. V is TRBV5-1 and J is TRBJ2-7; a weak D match, TRBD2 (6 bases). Looked up from germline, CDR1 is SGHRS and CDR2 is YFSETQ. The CDR3 is 14 amino acids. Trimming removed 0 bases at V and 1 base at J, with 8 bases between.

This clonotype was counted many times. The chain combines TRBV9 with TRBJ2-7; perhaps TRBD2 as D (5 bases). Between the trimmed V and J ends, which lost 0 bases and 3 bases, there was a span of 7 bases. Germline V gene lookup returns CDR1 SGDLS and CDR2 YYNGEE. CDR3 length: 13 residues. CDR3: CASSVDGVYEQYF. The CDR3 DNA reads TGTGCCAGCAGCGTAGACGGGGTCTACGAGCAGTACTTC.

The J gene is TRBJ1-6, the V gene TRBV7-6; D not certain. CDR3 length: 15 amino acids. V was shortened by 3 bases and J by 7 bases, with 13 bases between the two germline ends. The V gene's germline CDR1 is SGHVS and CDR2 FNYEAQ. DNA of the CDR3: TGTGCCAGCAGCTTGGCGCCCCAAGGGAATTCACCCCTCCACTTT. Protein sequence: CASSLAPQGNSPLHF.

The gene calls are TRBV19 and TRBJ1-4; 7 positions agree with TRBD1. This CDR3 has 16 amino acids. Trimming at V came to 5 bases and at J to 8 bases, leaving 14 bases not matched to a gene. Germline loops: CDR1 LNHDA, CDR2 SQIVND (reference sequence). The CDR3 region is CASSASRDSSGEKLFF. The DNA for the CDR3 is TGTGCCAGTAGTGCCTCCCGGGACAGCTCGGGAGAAAAACTGTTTTTT.

This clonotype was observed many times. The CDR3 sequence: CASSTGFGTEAFF. The CDR3 bases are TGTGCCAGTAGTACAGGCTTTGGCACTGAAGCTTTCTTT. The chain couples TRBV19 to TRBJ1-1; D ambiguous. The CDR3 contains 13 residues. The germline CDR1 and CDR2 sequences are LNHDA and SQIVND (reference sequence). The V end lost 4 bases, the J end lost 4 bases, and 10 bases lay between the germline ends.

This clonotype has a count of ten or more. The chain uses TRBV28 and TRBJ2-7; a possible D gene is TRBD1 (6 bases). This CDR3 is 13 amino acids long. In germline, CDR1 is MDHEN, CDR2 SYDVKM. V lost 5 bases, J lost 3 bases, and 11 bases lay in between. This chain's CDR3 is CASSDGTHYEQYF. The CDR3 DNA reads as TGTGCCAGCAGTGACGGGACACACTACGAGCAGTACTTC. Looking up the rest from reference TRBV28 and TRBJ2-7 gives the full variable domain: DVKVTQSSRYLVKRTGEKVFLECVQDMDHENMFWYRQDPGLGLRLIYFSYDVKMKEKGDIPEGYSVSREKKERFSLILESASTNQTSMYLCASSDGTHYEQYFGPGTRLTVT.

The rearrangement links TRBV12-3 or TRBV12-4 to TRBJ2-7, with 8 nucleotides matching TRBD2. The CDR3 is made up of 14 amino acids. V lost 1 base, J lost 7 bases, and 6 bases stayed unmatched. The CDR3: CASSLEAGVGEQYF. Written as DNA, the CDR3 is TGTGCCAGCAGTTTAGAAGCGGGAGTCGGGGAGCAGTACTTC.

Remarks on this clonotype: The germline gene is not matched at one end of the junction; a read error may be the cause. V and J are TRBV29-1 and TRBJ2-1; 8 nucleotides agree with TRBD1. Germline V gene lookup returns CDR1 SQVTM and CDR2 ANQGSEA. The CDR3 totals 13 residues. In DNA, the CDR3 is TGCAGCGTTGAAGAAAGGACAGGGAATGGGCAGTTCTTC. It codes for CSVEERTGNGQFF.

This clonotype was observed at least ten times. This chain joins TRBV6-1 and TRBJ1-2; tentatively, D is TRBD1 (5 bases). Germline CDR1 reads MNHNS; CDR2 reads SASEGT. V dropped 2 bases and J dropped 6 bases, with 22 bases sitting between them. This CDR3 region has 17 residues. Written as DNA, the CDR3 is TGTGCCAGCAGTGAATCTTTAATAAGGGCAGGGTGGCATGGCTACACCTTC. Translation: CASSESLIRAGWHGYTF.

As regards this clonotype: This may stem from a read error, because a much larger clone lies one nucleotide away. V usage is TRBV15 and J usage is TRBJ1-1, with 7 nucleotides matching TRBD1. This CDR3 has 13 amino acids. With V trimmed by 10 bases and J by 6 bases, 11 bases remained unmatched. In germline, CDR1 is LNHNV, CDR2 YYDKDF (reference sequence). The CDR3 DNA follows: TGTGCCATCAGTTCTTCAGGGGGATCTGAAGCTTTCTTT. Protein: CAISSSGGSEAFF.

V is TRBV6-1 and J is TRBJ1-2; D ambiguous. The ends were cut back, 5 bases at V and 0 bases at J, with 16 bases in the middle. The CDR3 is 16 amino acids. The germline V gene has CDR1 MNHNS and CDR2 SASEGT. The CDR3 bases are TGTGCCAGCAGTTGGCAACAGCGCCCCGCTAACTATGGCTACACCTTC. Translation: CASSWQQRPANYGYTF.

This clonotype was detected only a few times. V and J are TRBV6-1 and TRBJ1-3; 9 nucleotides line up with TRBD1. There are 16 residues in the CDR3. V was pared by 3 bases and J by 2 bases, with 5 bases of the junction left unmatched. Germline-derived CDR1 and CDR2 are MNHNS and SASEGT. This CDR3 reads CASSDNTGGPGNTIYF. The DNA of the CDR3 is TGTGCCAGCAGTGACAATACAGGGGGCCCTGGAAACACCATATATTTT.

There are a few counts of this clonotype. The chain has TRBV24-1 and TRBJ2-2; 11 bases are a match to TRBD2. This CDR3 has 16 amino acids. Trimming took 5 bases from V and 1 from J; bases not matched to a gene: 2. The germline CDR1 and CDR2 sequences are KGHDR and SFDVKD. The CDR3 coding sequence is TGTGCCACCAGTGGACTAGCGGGACTGAACACCGGGGAGCTGTTTTTT. Its protein product is CATSGLAGLNTGELFF.

This clonotype was observed many times. The genes are TRBV7-2 and TRBJ1-5, with D perhaps matching TRBD1 (6 bases). In germline, CDR1 is SGHTA, CDR2 FQGNSA. V lost 4 bases, J lost 7 bases, and 11 bases lay in between. The CDR3 runs 13 residues. The CDR3 loop reads CASSSDSRQPQHF. The DNA of the CDR3 is TGTGCCAGCAGCTCGGACAGCCGACAGCCCCAGCATTTT.

This clonotype was found many times. The V call is TRBV11-2, the J call TRBJ2-1; 13 bases match TRBD2. Unmatched junction bases numbered 7, after V lost 5 bases and J lost 9 bases. The CDR3 extends over 15 amino acids. Germline-derived CDR1 and CDR2 are SGHAT and FQNNGV. In nucleotides, the CDR3 is TGTGCCAGCAGCCTACTAGCGGGAGGGCCTAGTGAGCAGTTCTTC. This gives the protein CASSLLAGGPSEQFF.

The chain is built from TRBV2 and TRBJ1-1; the match to TRBD1 covers 7 bases. The CDR3 sequence is 14 residues long. The V gene's germline CDR1 is SNHLY and CDR2 FYNNEI. The V and J ends lost 5 bases and 3 bases, in that order; junction bases with no gene match: 6. CDR3 in DNA: TGTGCCAGCAGTCCAGGGGGGGAGGACACTGAAGCTTTCTTT. The encoded protein is CASSPGGEDTEAFF.

This clonotype was found many times. The chain carries TRBV7-2 and TRBJ2-2; 9 nucleotides agree with TRBD2. The CDR3 runs to 16 residues. V lost 2 bases and J lost 5; bases outside the gene matches: 6. Germline V gives CDR1 SGHTA, CDR2 FQGNSA. CDR3 in amino acids: CASSLRPSGNTGELFF. The CDR3 DNA is TGTGCCAGCAGCTTAAGGCCTAGCGGGAATACCGGGGAGCTGTTTTTT.

This clonotype came up a few times. The chain couples TRBV6-2 or TRBV6-3 to TRBJ2-5; 9 positions match TRBD2. Germline V gene sequence: CDR1 MNHEY, CDR2 SVGEGT. The junction had 11 bases not matched to a gene; V was cut back by 5 bases and J by 4 bases. The CDR3 length is 16 residues. This chain's CDR3 is CASSTNQGLARETQYF. For the CDR3, the DNA is TGTGCCAGCAGTACGAACCAGGGACTAGCTCGAGAGACCCAGTACTTC.

This chain joins TRBV9 and TRBJ1-2; D gene ambiguous. V lost 0 bases, J lost 8 bases, and 11 bases lay in between. CDR1 and CDR2 from the germline V gene are SGDLS and YYNGEE. The CDR3 is 13 residues long. The chain's CDR3 is CASSVATGLGYTF. CDR3 sequence (DNA): TGTGCCAGCAGCGTAGCAACGGGGTTGGGCTACACCTTC.

Concerning this clonotype: The germline gene is not matched at one end of the junction; a read error may be the cause. This rearrangement joins TRBV29-1 to TRBJ2-5; D is uncertain. Germline CDR1 and CDR2: SQVTM and ANQGSEA. The length of the CDR3 is 14 residues. The CDR3 protein is CSVEDMGFQKTQYF. The CDR3 DNA sequence: TGCAGCGTTGAAGATATGGGTTTCCAAAAGACCCAGTACTTC.

At least ten counts were recorded for this clonotype. The gene calls are TRBV6-5 and TRBJ1-2, with 7 bases aligning to TRBD1. Germline lookup yields CDR1 MNHEY and CDR2 SVGAGI. Trimming cost V 2 bases and J 1 base; bases outside gene matches: 7. This CDR3 region has 16 residues. Here the CDR3 reads CASSYPGDRLNYGYTF. In DNA, the CDR3 is TGTGCCAGCAGTTACCCCGGGGACAGACTTAACTATGGCTACACCTTC.

The table lists this clonotype with many counts. The chain couples TRBV24-1 to TRBJ2-1, with D perhaps matching TRBD2 (6 bases). Deletions cut 4 bases from V and 2 bases from J, with 17 bases between. In germline, CDR1 is KGHDR, CDR2 SFDVKD. This CDR3 region has 17 residues. In nucleotides, the CDR3 is TGTGCCACCAGTGAGCCCAGCAGTAGCGGCCCCTACAATGAGCAGTTCTTC. Protein: CATSEPSSSGPYNEQFF.

Many counts were recorded for this clonotype. The genes are TRBV2 and TRBJ2-7, with a possible D match to TRBD1 (6 bases). The CDR3 length is 15 residues. Germline CDR1 reads SNHLY; CDR2 reads FYNNEI. Trimming shortened V by 6 bases and J by 3 bases, and 18 bases separated the two germline ends. The CDR3, as DNA: TGTGCCAGCAGCAAATCGGGTGGGGGCCGCTACGAGCAGTACTTC. It yields the protein CASSKSGGGRYEQYF.

The V and J genes are TRBV6-1 and TRBJ2-6; either TRBD1 or TRBD2 may supply D (5 bases each). V lost 3 bases and J 4 bases, leaving 13 bases between the germline ends. This CDR3 spans 16 amino acids. Germline V gene lookup returns CDR1 MNHNS and CDR2 SASEGT. CDR3 loop: CASSEFGGDGANVLTF. CDR3 nucleotides: TGTGCCAGCAGTGAGTTTGGGGGTGACGGGGCCAACGTCCTGACTTTC.

This clonotype was recorded many times. This chain uses TRBV28 with TRBJ2-5; perhaps TRBD1 as D (6 bases). In germline, CDR1 is MDHEN, CDR2 SYDVKM. The CDR3 sequence is 15 residues long. V was pared by 8 bases and J by 0 bases, with 16 bases between. CDR3 coding DNA: TGTGCCAGCTCTGGACAGACTCCTTACCAAGAGACCCAGTACTTC. It codes for CASSGQTPYQETQYF.

This chain connects TRBV5-1 to TRBJ1-1; possible D gene TRBD1, 6 bases. CDR1 is SGHRS and CDR2 is YFSETQ in the germline V gene. This CDR3 has 15 amino acids. Trimming shortened V by 2 bases and J by 3 bases, and 14 bases separated the two germline ends. The CDR3 region is CASSFGGAGDTEAFF. CDR3 DNA: TGCGCCAGCAGCTTTGGGGGGGCAGGGGACACTGAAGCTTTCTTT.

This clonotype has at least ten counts. The V and J genes are TRBV2 and TRBJ2-1, with D perhaps matching TRBD1 or TRBD2 (5 bases each). CDR1 is SNHLY and CDR2 is FYNNEI in the germline V gene. V shed 7 bases and J shed 6 bases, with 10 bases lying between them. The CDR3 has 12 amino acids. For the CDR3, the DNA is TGTGCCAGCAAGGGACCGGCCAATGAGCAGTTCTTC. Its translation: CASKGPANEQFF. Full variable domain (remainder filled in from reference TRBV2 and TRBJ2-1): EPEVTQTPSHQVTQMGQEVILRCVPISNHLYFYWYRQILGQKVEFLVSFYNNEISEKSEIFDDQFSVERPDGSNFTLKIRSTKLEDSAMYFCASKGPANEQFFGPGTRLTVL.

This clonotype was recorded many times. The rearrangement joins TRBV27 to TRBJ2-1; the match to TRBD2 covers 7 bases. The ends lost 3 bases at V and 5 bases at J; junction bases unmatched: 7. Germline CDR1 and CDR2: MNHEY and SMNVEV (reference sequence). This CDR3 is 15 amino acids long. The CDR3 DNA is TGTGCCAGCAGTTTTGGGCTAGCGGACCACAATGAGCAGTTCTTC. It translates to CASSFGLADHNEQFF.

This clonotype was recorded many times. The chain links TRBV28 to TRBJ2-3; tentatively, D is TRBD2 (5 bases). The CDR3 has 18 amino acids. The V end was cut by 3 bases, the J end by 6 bases, with 25 bases between. The germline gives CDR1 MDHEN, CDR2 SYDVKM. Here the CDR3 DNA reads TGTGCCAGCAGTTTCAGCACGGGGAACGGTTGGAGGATGGATACGCAGTATTTT. Translation gives CASSFSTGNGWRMDTQYF.

The V call is TRBV5-5, the J call TRBJ1-4; 11 bases are shared with TRBD1. This CDR3 has 18 residues. The germline V gene encodes CDR1 SGHKS and CDR2 YYEKEE (reference sequence). The V gene end was trimmed by 0 bases and the J gene end by 0 bases; junction bases not matched to a gene: 4. CDR3 DNA sequence: TGTGCCAGCAGCTTGGAGGGACAGGGGGTTGCAACTAATGAAAAACTGTTTTTT. Translation gives CASSLEGQGVATNEKLFF.